A single sample is the source of the 28 T cell receptor beta chains below, sequenced in a study of CD8+ T cells in alopecia areata. The treatment was: oral pan-JAK inhibitor, 5-10 mg twice daily. TCR sequencing used cDNA made by reverse transcription of extracted RNA. The protocol was immunoSEQ multiplex PCR, while the TCRdb copy is restricted to in-frame clones and leaves out a portion. The repertoire holds approximately 180,000 clones, with about three fifths as singletons. Material: CD4+ T cells sorted from blood, obtained at week 24, from a patient treated with tofacitinib. Receptors were obtained from a human donor with alopecia areata.

The chain is built from TRBV29-1 and TRBJ2-7; D call uncertain. V was clipped by 6 bases and J by 1 base, with 10 bases between them. This CDR3 has 12 amino acids. CDR1 SQVTM and CDR2 ANQGSEA come from the germline V gene. CDR3 bases: TGCAGCGTCTCTGTAGGGTCCTACGAGCAGTACTTC. The encoded protein is CSVSVGSYEQYF.

The chain is built from TRBV30 and TRBJ2-5; D gene ambiguous. Per germline, CDR1 GTSNPN and CDR2 SVGIG (reference sequence). Trimming left V 6 bases short and J 5 bases short, with 7 bases between. This CDR3 region has 10 residues. The CDR3 bases are TGTGCCTGCTGGCGGGAGACCCAGTACTTC. Translation: CACWRETQYF. The entire variable domain, with the rest obtained from reference TRBV30 and TRBJ2-5, is as follows: SQTIHQWPATLVQPVGSPLSLECTVEGTSNPNLYWYRQAAGRGLQLLFYSVGIGQISSEVPQNLSASRPQDRQFILSSKKLLLSDSGFYLCACWRETQYFGPGTRLLVL.

This clone was observed a handful of times. The chain uses TRBV19 and TRBJ2-1, with TRBD1 identical over 9 bases. V was pared by 3 bases and J by 7 bases, with 10 bases of the junction left unmatched. CDR3 length equals 16 residues. CDR1 is LNHDA, CDR2 SQIVND, per germline (reference sequence). The CDR3 protein is CASSMRLTGGGNEQFF. The CDR3 DNA reads as TGTGCCAGTAGTATGAGGTTGACAGGGGGTGGGAATGAGCAGTTCTTC.

The CDR3 nucleotides read TGCAGCGCTCTCACTCCCGACTCTGGAAACACCATATATTTT. Amino acids: CSALTPDSGNTIYF. The J gene is TRBJ1-3, the V gene TRBV29-1, with D unresolved. Germline CDR1 reads SQVTM; CDR2 reads ANQGSEA. Trimming pared 7 bases from V and 0 bases from J, leaving 13 bases between. This CDR3 is built from 14 residues.

The chain recombines TRBV5-4 with TRBJ2-1; 10 nucleotides match TRBD1. The CDR3 consists of 15 residues. Per the germline V gene, CDR1 is SGHNT and CDR2 is YYREEE (reference sequence). The junction had 6 bases not matched to a gene; V was cut back by 5 bases and J by 4 bases. In DNA form, the CDR3 reads TGTGCCAGCAGTACGAGGACAGGGGGTTACAATGAGCAGTTCTTC. Translation: CASSTRTGGYNEQFF. The variable domain in full, completed from reference TRBV5-4 and TRBJ2-1, reads ETGVTQSPTHLIKTRGQQVTLRCSSQSGHNTVSWYQQALGQGPQFIFQYYREEENGRGNFPPRFSGLQFPNYSSELNVNALELDDSALYLCASSTRTGGYNEQFFGPGTRLTVL.

V is TRBV11-3 and J is TRBJ1-1; TRBD1 might be the D (6 bases). Germline CDR1 is SGHNT and CDR2 is YENEEA. The CDR3 contains 14 residues. Trimming shortened V by 4 bases and J by 1 base, and 10 bases separated the two germline ends. This CDR3 is CASSYRESNTEAFF. The CDR3 nucleotides read TGTGCCAGCAGCTACAGGGAATCGAACACTGAAGCTTTCTTT. Full variable domain (rest looked up from reference TRBV11-3 and TRBJ1-1): EAGVVQSPRYKIIEKKQPVAFWCNPISGHNTLYWYLQNLGQGPELLIRYENEEAVDDSQLPKDRFSAERLKGVDSTLKIQPAELGDSAVYLCASSYRESNTEAFFGQGTRLTVV.

This CDR3 reads CASSPYNSPLHF. CDR3 sequence (DNA): TGTGCCAGCAGTCCCTATAATTCACCCCTCCACTTT. The rearrangement uses TRBV27 and TRBJ1-6; the D is unclear. CDR3 size: 12 residues. Germline CDR1 is MNHEY and CDR2 is SMNVEV (reference sequence). V dropped 5 bases and J dropped 2 bases, with 1 base sitting between them.

The CDR3 sequence is CSGGLSDEQFF. The CDR3 nucleotides are TGCAGCGGGGGGTTATCGGATGAGCAGTTCTTC. This chain uses TRBV29-1 with TRBJ2-1, with D perhaps assigned TRBD1 or TRBD2 (5 bases each). The V gene's germline CDR1 is SQVTM and CDR2 ANQGSEA. The CDR3 runs to 11 residues. V lost 7 bases, J lost 8 bases, and 12 bases lay in between.

This clone occurred a few times. The chain uses TRBV10-3 and TRBJ2-5; a weak D match, TRBD2 (6 bases). V lost 0 bases and J lost 2, with 10 bases in between. The CDR3 extends over 15 amino acids. Germline values: CDR1 ENHRY, CDR2 SYGVKD. The CDR3 spells CAISESSGTQETQYF. The CDR3 DNA follows: TGTGCCATCAGTGAGTCGTCAGGGACTCAAGAGACCCAGTACTTC.

This clone was observed a few times. The genes are TRBV29-1 and TRBJ2-3, with 14 bases that match TRBD2. The ends lost 5 bases at V and 5 bases at J; junction bases unmatched: 12. Germline CDR1 reads SQVTM; CDR2 reads ANQGSEA. This CDR3 is 17 amino acids long. The CDR3: CSVYPPGLAGVKDTQYF. The DNA for the CDR3 is TGCAGCGTTTACCCTCCGGGACTAGCGGGGGTCAAAGATACGCAGTATTTT.

The rearrangement uses TRBV11-2 and TRBJ2-7, with D unclear. The CDR3 has 15 residues. V lost 0 bases and J lost 3, with 12 bases in between. CDR1 is SGHAT and CDR2 is FQNNGV in the germline V gene. CDR3 sequence: CASSLEGMSYYEQYF. The DNA for the CDR3 is TGTGCCAGCAGCTTAGAGGGGATGTCCTACTACGAGCAGTACTTC.

The chain is built from TRBV5-6 and TRBJ1-5; D not certain. This CDR3 contains 12 residues. Between the trimmed V and J ends, which lost 0 bases and 3 bases, there was a span of 1 base. The germline V gene has CDR1 SGHDT and CDR2 YYEEEE. CDR3 region: CASSLANQPQHF. CDR3 bases: TGTGCCAGCAGCTTGGCCAATCAGCCCCAGCATTTT.

The chain links TRBV29-1 to TRBJ2-3, with D possibly matching TRBD2 (6 bases). The CDR3 loop spans 15 amino acids. The germline gives CDR1 SQVTM, CDR2 ANQGSEA. Trimming stripped 6 bases from V and 3 bases from J, with 19 bases between. The CDR3: CSVGGGGGATDTQYF. CDR3 nucleotides: TGCAGCGTCGGTGGGGGAGGAGGAGCAACAGATACGCAGTATTTT.

V is TRBV12-5 and J is TRBJ1-4, with 8 bases aligning to TRBD1. The V segment lost 4 bases and the J segment 7 bases; nucleotides outside the gene matches: 8. The germline V gene encodes CDR1 LGHNT and CDR2 FRNRAP. This CDR3 spans 15 amino acids. Written as DNA, the CDR3 is TGTGCTAGTGGTTCCGGGGATACAGGGGGTGAAAAACTGTTTTTT. This codes for CASGSGDTGGEKLFF. The whole variable domain, remainder taken from reference TRBV12-5 and TRBJ1-4, is DARVTQTPRHKVTEMGQEVTMRCQPILGHNTVFWYRQTMMQGLELLAYFRNRAPLDDSGMPKDRFSAEMPDATLATLKIQPSEPRDSAVYFCASGSGDTGGEKLFFGSGTQLSVL.

This clone has more than one count but fewer than ten. The chain carries TRBV4-3 and TRBJ2-7; D remains unclear. The CDR3 contains 14 residues. V gave up 0 bases and J gave up 2 bases, with 8 bases separating them. From germline, CDR1 is LGHNA and CDR2 YSLEER. This CDR3 reads CASSQDFGAYEQYF. CDR3 DNA sequence: TGCGCCAGCAGCCAAGATTTTGGTGCCTACGAGCAGTACTTC.

This clone has more than one count but fewer than ten. The chain has TRBV7-2 and TRBJ1-5; unclear D gene. The CDR3 runs to 17 residues. Trimming shortened V by 1 base and J by 0 bases, and 13 bases separated the two germline ends. Germline V CDR1 and CDR2: SGHTA, FQGNSA. CDR3 nucleotides: TGTGCCAGCAGCTTAGGCGGCGGTAAACCTAGCAATCAGCCCCAGCATTTT. This sequence encodes CASSLGGGKPSNQPQHF.

J is TRBJ2-3 and V is TRBV30; D not resolved. V lost 3 bases to trimming and J lost 2 bases, with 6 bases between them. From germline, CDR1 is GTSNPN and CDR2 SVGIG (reference sequence). This CDR3 has 12 residues. The CDR3 bases are TGTGCCTGGAGGGGGTCCACAGATACGCAGTATTTT. Residues: CAWRGSTDTQYF.

Turning to this clone: In this CDR3 the conserved last residue, phenylalanine or tryptophan, is missing, so a read error is likely. This rearrangement joins TRBV15 to TRBJ1-2; 8 nucleotides agree with TRBD1. CDR1 LNHNV and CDR2 YYDKDF come from the germline V gene (reference sequence). CDR3 size: 17 residues. The ends lost 1 base at V and 2 bases at J; junction bases unmatched: 9. CDR3: CATSRVVGAGGNYGYTL. The CDR3, as DNA: TGTGCCACCAGCAGAGTAGTAGGGGCAGGGGGCAACTATGGCTACACCCTC.

This clone was seen only a few times. This rearrangement joins TRBV27 to TRBJ1-1; 9 positions match TRBD1. Germline trimming cut 8 bases from V and 6 bases from J; bases unmatched to any gene: 10. The CDR3 loop spans 14 amino acids. Per the germline V gene, CDR1 is MNHEY and CDR2 is SMNVEV (reference sequence). In DNA, the CDR3 is TGTGCCAGCGGACCTACGGACAGGGGATCTGAAGCTTTCTTT. Translating it yields CASGPTDRGSEAFF.

With regard to this clone: The sample carries other DNA sequences with the same CDR3. V gene TRBV30 combines with J gene TRBJ1-2, with D unclear. CDR1 is GTSNPN, CDR2 SVGIG, per germline (reference sequence). Trimming took off 0 bases at V and 4 bases at J, with 9 bases between the two ends. The CDR3 loop spans 13 amino acids. The CDR3 coding sequence is TGTGCCTGGAGTGTACTCGTCGGCTATGGCTACACCTTC. Translation gives CAWSVLVGYGYTF.

The chain links TRBV29-1 to TRBJ2-3; the match to TRBD2 covers 7 bases. This CDR3 contains 14 residues. Germline assignment: CDR1 SQVTM and CDR2 ANQGSEA. Unmatched junction bases numbered 4, after V lost 1 base and J lost 3 bases. CDR3 nucleotide sequence: TGCAGCGTTGAAGTTGGTAGCGGGACAGATACGCAGTATTTT. Its protein is CSVEVGSGTDTQYF.

The rearrangement uses TRBV5-1 and TRBJ2-2, with D uncertain. The CDR3 has 13 amino acids. V shed 4 bases and J shed 3 bases, with 7 bases lying between them. Germline CDR1 and CDR2: SGHRS and YFSETQ. The CDR3: CASSVGYTGELFF. CDR3 DNA: TGCGCCAGCAGCGTCGGGTACACCGGGGAGCTGTTTTTT.

This rearrangement joins TRBV29-1 to TRBJ1-1; D is undetermined. The V end lost 4 bases, the J end lost 0 bases, and 9 bases lay between the germline ends. There are 13 residues in the CDR3. The germline V gene encodes CDR1 SQVTM and CDR2 ANQGSEA. CDR3 sequence (DNA): TGCAGCGTTGGAATTGGTGTGAACACTGAAGCTTTCTTT. It is translated as CSVGIGVNTEAFF.

This clone occurred a few times. V gene TRBV29-1 combines with J gene TRBJ1-1; maybe TRBD1 (5 bases). The CDR3 length is 13 residues. V was shortened by 6 bases and J by 2 bases, with 13 bases between the two germline ends. Per germline, CDR1 SQVTM and CDR2 ANQGSEA. The CDR3 is CSVYRPLNTEAFF. The CDR3 DNA is TGCAGCGTCTACAGGCCTCTCAACACTGAAGCTTTCTTT. The entire variable domain, with the rest obtained from reference TRBV29-1 and TRBJ1-1, is as follows: SAVISQKPSRDICQRGTSLTIQCQVDSQVTMMFWYRQQPGQSLTLIATANQGSEATYESGFVIDKFPISRPNLTFSTLTVSNMSPEDSSIYLCSVYRPLNTEAFFGQGTRLTVV.

This clone occurred a few times. The chain links TRBV7-3 to TRBJ2-5; the D gene is possibly TRBD2 (5 bases). The CDR3 runs to 15 residues. CDR1 and CDR2 (germline): SGHTA, FQGTGA. V lost 1 base, J lost 5 bases, and 14 bases lay in between. The CDR3 region has the DNA TGTGCCAGCAGCTTAAGTCCCACCGGGGTCGAGACCCAGTACTTC. It specifies CASSLSPTGVETQYF.

This clone appeared a few times. Here the CDR3 DNA reads TGTGCCATCAGTGAGTCGGGGTTGACAGGGACCTATGGCTACACCTTC. Its protein is CAISESGLTGTYGYTF. The chain is built from TRBV10-3 and TRBJ1-2; the match to TRBD1 covers 7 bases. CDR3 length: 16 residues. V dropped 0 bases and J dropped 4; count of bases not matched to a gene: 8. Germline loops: CDR1 ENHRY, CDR2 SYGVKD.

Only a few counts were recorded for this clone. The chain couples TRBV7-9 to TRBJ1-1; perhaps TRBD1 as D (6 bases). The CDR3 consists of 15 residues. The germline CDR1 and CDR2 sequences are SEHNR and FQNEAQ (reference sequence). Trimming cost V 7 bases and J 0 bases, with 15 bases left between them. CDR3 DNA sequence: TGTGCCAGCACCCTAACCGGGACACTGAACACTGAAGCTTTCTTT. This translates into CASTLTGTLNTEAFF.

The chain joins TRBV29-1 to TRBJ1-1; no firm D call. V was trimmed by 7 bases and J by 2 bases, leaving 14 bases between them. The CDR3 has 13 amino acids. In germline, CDR1 is SQVTM, CDR2 ANQGSEA. The CDR3 spells CSGKDPRNTEAFF. The CDR3 nucleotides are TGCAGCGGAAAGGATCCGAGAAACACTGAAGCTTTCTTT.